Shown below are 9 T cell receptor beta chains from a single sample sequenced in a study of PD-1 blockade in mismatch repair-deficient tumors. Generated by immunoSEQ multiplex PCR, the TCRdb table keeps only in-frame clones and is missing some. The table includes under 75,000 clones, around 89% detected once. This specimen was peripheral blood, taken 52 weeks after starting pembrolizumab. Every receptor here comes from an adult with mismatch repair-deficient cancer.

V is TRBV23-1 and J is TRBJ2-2, with D perhaps TRBD1 or TRBD2 (6 bases each). TRBV23-1 is treated as an ORF (open reading frame) with a function not yet certain. CDR3 length equals 16 residues. V was pared by 5 bases and J by 5 bases, with 18 bases between. Written as DNA, the CDR3 is TGCGCCAGCAGTGAGTGGGGGCACCGGGGGACCGGGGAGCTGTTTTTT. Protein product: CASSEWGHRGTGELFF.

This clone has only a few counts. The chain carries TRBV9 and TRBJ2-4; 8 bases agree with TRBD2. CDR3 size: 18 residues. The V gene end was trimmed by 4 bases and the J gene end by 0 bases; junction bases not matched to a gene: 12. The germline V gene has CDR1 SGDLS and CDR2 YYNGEE. The CDR3 DNA reads as TGTGCCAGCAGCTCGTCTCAGAGCGGGAGCGAAGCCAAAAACATTCAGTACTTC. As protein: CASSSSQSGSEAKNIQYF. The full variable domain, with the rest looked up from reference TRBV9 and TRBJ2-4, is DSGVTQTPKHLITATGQRVTLRCSPRSGDLSVYWYQQSLDQGLQFLIQYYNGEERAKGNILERFSAQQFPDLHSELNLSSLELGDSALYFCASSSSQSGSEAKNIQYFGAGTRLSVL.

There are a few counts of this clone. The chain combines TRBV10-3 with TRBJ2-7; 15 bases agree with TRBD2. The CDR3 is 13 residues long. Germline CDR1 ENHRY, CDR2 SYGVKD. The trim removed 10 bases at V and 4 bases at J, leaving 2 bases unmatched. CDR3: CATGTSGRYEQYF. DNA for the CDR3: TGTGCCACAGGGACTAGCGGGAGGTACGAGCAGTACTTC.

V is TRBV6-5 and J is TRBJ2-7; 12 bases agree with TRBD1. This CDR3 contains 16 residues. In germline, CDR1 is MNHEY, CDR2 SVGAGI. J was trimmed by 3 bases and V by 0 bases; bases with no gene match: 3. CDR3 nucleotides: TGTGCCAGCAGTTACTCGGGACAGGGGGCCCACTACGAGCAGTACTTC. Its protein is CASSYSGQGAHYEQYF.

This chain uses TRBV4-1 with TRBJ2-4; D could derive from TRBD1 or TRBD2 (7 bases each). The CDR3 runs to 15 residues. Looked up from germline, CDR1 is MGHRA and CDR2 is YSYEKL. Deletions cut 4 bases from V and 6 bases from J, with 16 bases between. CDR3 sequence (DNA): TGCGCCAGCAGCCGGGGGGGACAGCAAGCAAACATTCAGTACTTC. Amino acid sequence: CASSRGGQQANIQYF.

The chain combines TRBV27 with TRBJ1-1; D may be TRBD1 (5 bases). V was cut by 2 bases and J by 4 bases, with 23 bases left in between. CDR3 length equals 18 residues. Germline-derived CDR1 and CDR2 are MNHEY and SMNVEV (reference sequence). The DNA for the CDR3 is TGTGCCAGCAGTTTAAGTGGATTAAGGGGAGGAAGAAGCACTGAAGCTTTCTTT. It yields the protein CASSLSGLRGGRSTEAFF.

V is TRBV11-2 and J is TRBJ1-3; no firm D call. Trimming shortened V by 0 bases and J by 9 bases, and 6 bases separated the two germline ends. Germline assignment: CDR1 SGHAT and CDR2 FQNNGV. CDR3 length: 12 amino acids. The CDR3 is CASSLDYGTIYF. The CDR3 bases are TGTGCCAGCAGCTTAGATTATGGCACCATATATTTT.

This chain joins TRBV28 and TRBJ2-6; D could derive from TRBD1 or TRBD2 (6 bases each). The CDR3 runs to 16 residues. The V and J ends lost 7 bases and 4 bases respectively, with 17 bases between them. The germline CDR1 and CDR2 sequences are MDHEN and SYDVKM. The CDR3 loop reads CASTAHGGPGANVLTF. In DNA form, the CDR3 reads TGTGCCAGCACCGCCCATGGGGGGCCAGGGGCCAACGTCCTGACTTTC.

This clone has only a few counts. This rearrangement joins TRBV7-9 to TRBJ2-7; D is ambiguous. The germline CDR1 and CDR2 sequences are SEHNR and FQNEAQ (reference sequence). V shed 1 base and J shed 4 bases, with 5 bases lying between them. The CDR3 loop spans 12 amino acids. The CDR3 DNA sequence: TGTGCCAGCAGCTTAGGGCAGTACGAGCAGTACTTC. Its protein product is CASSLGQYEQYF.